The clone carrying this TCR beta chain was observed a handful of times. These data originate in a study of blood T cell repertoires in COVID-19. Overall study context: The samples span acute and convalescent COVID-19 from the United States, Italy and Spain.

Each participant's cohort was designated according to participant-reported clinical history. The assay was immunoSEQ multiplex PCR, and TCRdb's table has in-frame clones only and misses some. The table records around 180,000 clones, 80% to 90% of them present only once. Trimming removed 4 bases at V and 7 bases at J, with 14 bases between. CDR3 length: 13 amino acids. Germline-derived CDR1 and CDR2 are SGHNT and YYREEE (reference sequence). This receptor was taken from a woman in her thirties or forties with acute COVID-19. Input material: PBMCs or T cells enriched from blood (not recorded which). The chain joins TRBV5-4 to TRBJ1-2; D is uncertain. DNA for the CDR3: TGTGCCAGCAGCCTCCAGAATCGGGGTGGCTACACCTTC. Translation: CASSLQNRGGYTF.